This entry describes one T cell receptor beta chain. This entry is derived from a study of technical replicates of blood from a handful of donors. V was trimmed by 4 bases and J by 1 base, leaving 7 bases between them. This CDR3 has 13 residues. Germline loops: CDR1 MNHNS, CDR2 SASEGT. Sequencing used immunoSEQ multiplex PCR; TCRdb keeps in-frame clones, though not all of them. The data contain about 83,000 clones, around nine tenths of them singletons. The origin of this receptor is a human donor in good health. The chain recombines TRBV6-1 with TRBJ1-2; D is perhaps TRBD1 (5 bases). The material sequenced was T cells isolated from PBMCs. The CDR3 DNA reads TGTGCCAGCAGTGCCGACAGTAACTATGGCTACACCTTC. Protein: CASSADSNYGYTF.